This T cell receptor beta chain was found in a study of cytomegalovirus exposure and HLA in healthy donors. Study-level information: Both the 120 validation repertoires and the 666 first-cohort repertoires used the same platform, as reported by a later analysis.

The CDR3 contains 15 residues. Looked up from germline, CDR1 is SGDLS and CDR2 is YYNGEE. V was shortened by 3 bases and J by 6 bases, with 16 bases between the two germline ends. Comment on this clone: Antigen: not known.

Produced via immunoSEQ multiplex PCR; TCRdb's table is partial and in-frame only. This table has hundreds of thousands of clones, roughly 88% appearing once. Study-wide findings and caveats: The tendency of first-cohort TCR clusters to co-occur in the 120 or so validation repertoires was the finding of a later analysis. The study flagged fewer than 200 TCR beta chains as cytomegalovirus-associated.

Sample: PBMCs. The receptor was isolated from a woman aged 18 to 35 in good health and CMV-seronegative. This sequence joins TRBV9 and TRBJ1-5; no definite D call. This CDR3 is CASSETPSVGQPQHF. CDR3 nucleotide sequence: TGTGCCAGCAGCGAGACACCCTCGGTAGGTCAGCCCCAGCATTTT.